Included here is one T cell receptor beta chain sequence, with context. V lost 6 bases and J 4 bases, leaving 8 bases between the germline ends. Per germline, CDR1 MDHEN and CDR2 SYDVKM. This CDR3 contains 12 residues. The source of the sample is a study of blood T cell repertoires in COVID-19. Sequencing was performed with immunoSEQ multiplex PCR; in TCRdb, only in-frame clones are kept and a portion is missing. The sample yields more than 75,000 clones, about 84% seen once. The sequence was obtained from a woman between 65 and 79 years old with acute or convalescent COVID-19. J is TRBJ2-3 and V is TRBV28; TRBD1 might be the D (5 bases). Sequencing was performed on peripheral blood. Here the CDR3 reads CASSSGSDTQYF. In DNA, the CDR3 is TGTGCCAGCAGCTCAGGGTCAGATACGCAGTATTTT.